The 11 T cell receptor beta chains below were found in one sample sequenced in a study of beta chain features in type 1 diabetes. Of the isolated RNA, all was reverse transcribed, and so the sequenced material was expressed TCRB transcripts. Generated by immunoSEQ multiplex PCR, the TCRdb table keeps only in-frame clones and is missing some. Counted here are some 360,000 clones, around a fifth occurring once; the ten biggest clones make up 0.035% to 0.055%. The sample comprised naive CD4+ T cells from blood. These receptors were taken from a woman in her late teens or twenties in good health.

The rearrangement links TRBV30 to TRBJ1-2; 9 bases match TRBD1. Germline V lookup: CDR1 GTSNPN, CDR2 SVGIG (reference sequence). There are 13 residues in the CDR3. Trimming at V came to 2 bases and at J to 11 bases, leaving 9 bases not matched to a gene. CDR3 protein: CAWSNIGTGIYTF. The CDR3 nucleotides read TGTGCCTGGAGTAATATAGGGACAGGGATTTACACCTTC.

There are a few counts of this clone. The J gene is TRBJ2-2, the V gene TRBV7-3; D is perhaps TRBD2 (6 bases). Germline CDR1 SGHTA, CDR2 FQGTGA. This CDR3 has 16 residues. Trimming cost V 5 bases and J 0 bases, with 13 bases left between them. The DNA of the CDR3 is TGTGCCAGCAGCCGTAGCGGCACAGCGAACACCGGGGAGCTGTTTTTT. This translates into CASSRSGTANTGELFF.

This clone was seen a handful of times. This sample includes further DNA sequences coding for the same CDR3. The genes are TRBV30 and TRBJ1-2, with TRBD1 identical over 10 bases. Germline CDR1 GTSNPN, CDR2 SVGIG (reference sequence). The CDR3 covers 12 residues. V lost 1 base and J lost 8; bases outside the gene matches: 1. In DNA form, the CDR3 reads TGTGCCTGGAGTGGGACAGGGGGGGGCTACACCTTC. As protein: CAWSGTGGGYTF.

This clone has only a few counts. This CDR3 reads CASSLTQGETQYF. The CDR3 region has the DNA TGTGCCAGCAGCTTAACCCAGGGAGAGACCCAGTACTTC. The genes are TRBV7-6 and TRBJ2-5, with D maybe TRBD1 (5 bases). This CDR3 has 13 residues. CDR1 and CDR2 (germline): SGHVS, FNYEAQ. Trimming pared 2 bases from V and 4 bases from J, leaving 8 bases between.

The chain employs TRBV19 and TRBJ2-2, with 7 positions matching TRBD2. J lost 6 bases, V lost 4 bases, and 5 bases had no gene match. Per germline, CDR1 LNHDA and CDR2 SQIVND (reference sequence). This CDR3 has 14 residues. Here the CDR3 reads CASSTGLLAGELFF. The CDR3 coding sequence is TGTGCCAGTAGTACGGGACTACTGGCCGGGGAGCTGTTTTTT.

This clone was observed a few times. The CDR3 coding sequence is TGCACCGGGGGCGGGGCAGGGGGTGAAGCTTTCTTT. Translated: CTGGGAGGEAFF. The J gene is TRBJ1-1, the V gene TRBV29-1, with 7 bases that match TRBD1. Germline CDR1 SQVTM, CDR2 ANQGSEA. CDR3 size: 12 residues.

There are a few counts of this clone. This chain uses TRBV6-5 with TRBJ2-5; 8 positions agree with TRBD1. The CDR3 runs 15 residues. CDR1 and CDR2 (germline): MNHEY, SVGAGI. V was pared by 2 bases and J by 4 bases, with 6 bases of the junction left unmatched. As DNA, the CDR3 is TGTGCCAGCAGTTACGCCACAGGGGGGAGAGAGACCCAGTACTTC. It encodes CASSYATGGRETQYF.

This clone was recorded a few times. The V call is TRBV29-1, the J call TRBJ2-5, with D possibly being TRBD1 (5 bases). V was clipped by 4 bases and J by 1 base, with 13 bases between them. The CDR3 runs to 14 residues. Per germline, CDR1 SQVTM and CDR2 ANQGSEA. As DNA, the CDR3 is TGCAGCGTTGGTTATAGGGGCTCCCAAGAGACCCAGTACTTC. This sequence encodes CSVGYRGSQETQYF. The full variable domain, in which reference TRBV29-1 and TRBJ2-5 provide the parts outside the CDR3, is SAVISQKPSRDICQRGTSLTIQCQVDSQVTMMFWYRQQPGQSLTLIATANQGSEATYESGFVIDKFPISRPNLTFSTLTVSNMSPEDSSIYLCSVGYRGSQETQYFGPGTRLLVL.

This sequence joins TRBV4-3 and TRBJ1-2; a possible D gene is TRBD1 (5 bases). The V gene's germline CDR1 is LGHNA and CDR2 YSLEER. The CDR3 loop spans 14 amino acids. Trimming cost V 1 base and J 5 bases, with 11 bases left between them. Here the CDR3 DNA reads TGCGCCAGCAGCCAAGCAGGGTTTACTTATGGCTACACCTTC. Its protein is CASSQAGFTYGYTF.

The chain recombines TRBV6-5 with TRBJ1-5; TRBD1 matches at 7 bases. The CDR3 length is 15 residues. Germline CDR1 is MNHEY and CDR2 is SVGAGI. Germline trimming cut 5 bases from V and 3 bases from J; bases unmatched to any gene: 7. CDR3 in DNA: TGTGCCAGCAGTGCCAGACAGGGATACAATCAGCCCCAGCATTTT. Its protein product is CASSARQGYNQPQHF.

This clone turned up a few times. The chain uses TRBV6-1 and TRBJ1-5; TRBD1 matches at 10 bases. Trimming took 7 bases from V and 1 from J; bases not matched to a gene: 4. There are 15 residues in the CDR3. In germline, CDR1 is MNHNS, CDR2 SASEGT. CDR3 residues: CASIPGQGSNQPQHF. In nucleotides, the CDR3 is TGTGCCAGCATCCCGGGACAGGGGAGCAATCAGCCCCAGCATTTT.